The rows below give T cell receptor beta chains drawn from one sample of a study of memory CD8 T cells in hepatitis C reinfection. Clones were sequenced by immunoSEQ multiplex PCR, and TCRdb holds only the in-frame ones, with some missing. The repertoire consists of roughly 43,000 clones, with around 89% occurring once and the leading ten covering 0.95% to 1.5%. The sequencing sample was made of naive CD8+ T cells sorted from blood. Receptors originate from a man younger than 30 with hepatitis C virus infection. The CDR3 runs from the conserved cysteine through the conserved F or W.

j_call v_call cdr3_aa
TRBJ1-2 TRBV29-1 CSVEGQGADYGYTF
TRBJ2-7 TRBV28 CATGGWTSGYEQYF
TRBJ2-1 TRBV18 CASSPPRQGSYNEQFF
TRBJ2-7 TRBV10-3 CAIRGLRGEQYF
TRBJ2-3 TRBV28 CASNVPRGQGTDTQYF
TRBJ2-2 TRBV12-5 CASGFLTSGRADTGELFF
TRBJ1-5 TRBV10-3 CAISEGGVGPQHF
TRBJ1-2 TRBV30 CAWSRTAVYGYTF
TRBJ1-2 TRBV6-5 CASSYGQGLDYGYTF
TRBJ2-2 TRBV28 CASSKGGARELFF
TRBJ1-6 TRBV6-5 CASKDQGMLSPLHF
TRBJ2-7 TRBV19 CASSDRYYEQYF
TRBJ2-2 TRBV28 CASSLAGLTGELFF
TRBJ2-5 TRBV7-2 CASSLTASRREQYF
TRBJ1-1 TRBV7-8 CASSPGQPGATEAFF
TRBJ2-1 TRBV7-8 CASSLASNGNEQFF
TRBJ1-1 TRBV27 CASGPRGAGYTEAFF
TRBJ2-7 TRBV4-1 CASSQVMRGAYEQYF
TRBJ2-7 TRBV7-9 CASSLEGTANEQYF
TRBJ2-7 TRBV6-1 CASDPDRGRTYEQYF
TRBJ2-7 TRBV28 CASSFGGSSYEQYF
TRBJ2-1 TRBV7-9 CASSPGPGLIYNEQFF
TRBJ1-2 TRBV7-9 CASSPTTGAGYTF
TRBJ2-7 TRBV10-2 CASSEFEKSYEQYF
TRBJ2-1 TRBV5-4 CASSLQVTDEQFF
TRBJ2-2 TRBV7-6 CASRDTGDLAGELFF
TRBJ2-7 TRBV19 CASTPDGGAYEQYF
TRBJ2-1 TRBV14 CASSHGTSSYNEQFF
TRBJ1-1 TRBV29-1 CSARTASNTEAFF
TRBJ1-2 TRBV28 CASSSKGLTGGRDYGYTF
TRBJ2-1 TRBV30 CAWSVLAGGPYNEQFF
TRBJ2-1 TRBV18 CASSPPSGSRDEQFF
TRBJ1-6 TRBV4-1 CASSPLRAGANSPLHF
TRBJ2-3 TRBV11-2 CATREVYRTDTQYF
TRBJ2-1 TRBV29-1 CSDLGTSGRSAYNEQFF
TRBJ2-1 TRBV27 CASSSRGAHNEQFF
TRBJ2-3 TRBV10-3 CAIPDTLRTDTQYF
TRBJ2-1 TRBV5-5 CASSLQQVNNEQFF
TRBJ1-5 TRBV4-3 CASSQVYDRGLEPQHF
TRBJ2-1 TRBV7-8 CASSLELAGVDEQFF
TRBJ2-1 TRBV13 CASSSSGTSGSDEQFF
TRBJ2-1 TRBV5-1 CASSLAGGDYNEQFF
TRBJ1-1 TRBV4-1 CASSRSGVSNTEAFF
TRBJ1-4 TRBV4-1 CASSQGQGSGEKLFF
TRBJ2-7 TRBV6-1 CASSGPGIMSSYEQYF
TRBJ1-1 TRBV5-1 CASSGKGQGAVNTEAFF
TRBJ1-5 TRBV19 CASSLPGQTSNQPQHF
TRBJ2-3 TRBV29-1 CSVEDLYTDTQYF
TRBJ1-1 TRBV9 CASSAYRDILNTEAFF
TRBJ2-5 TRBV2 CASSGERIGARGETQYF
TRBJ2-1 TRBV11-3 CASSTWGVDEQFF